Listed here are 29 T cell receptor beta chains from one sample, sequenced in a study of T cells in Graves' hyperthyroidism and ophthalmopathy. Amplification yielded TCR beta CDR3 regions, with RNA transcripts as the source. HTBI primers drove first-round RT-PCR of the TCR CDR3. A single record per CDR3 protein comes from TCRdb applying MiXCR to the multiplex PCR reads. The sample has 490,000 or so distinct CDR3 sequences, approximately 49% seen once. Sequenced material: peripheral blood or thyroid tissue (not recorded which). The origin of the receptors is an adult woman with Graves' disease, either hyperthyroidism or ophthalmopathy (not recorded which).

This clonotype was detected many times. This rearrangement joins TRBV2 to TRBJ2-2; TRBD2 aligns across 12 bases. The germline V gene encodes CDR1 SNHLY and CDR2 FYNNEI. V trimming: 4 bases; J trimming: 7 bases; junction bases outside the gene matches: 4. The CDR3 totals 15 residues. The CDR3 here is CASSGTTSGGGELFF. The CDR3 nucleotides are TGTGCCAGCAGTGGGACGACTAGCGGGGGCGGGGAGCTGTTTTTT. The full variable domain, with the rest looked up from reference TRBV2 and TRBJ2-2, is EPEVTQTPSHQVTQMGQEVILRCVPISNHLYFYWYRQILGQKVEFLVSFYNNEISEKSEIFDDQFSVERPDGSNFTLKIRSTKLEDSAMYFCASSGTTSGGGELFFGEGSRLTVL.

The chain has TRBV9 and TRBJ2-2, with TRBD1 as a possible D gene (5 bases). This CDR3 contains 14 residues. The V gene's germline CDR1 is SGDLS and CDR2 YYNGEE. V was shortened by 3 bases and J by 7 bases, with 13 bases between the two germline ends. CDR3 sequence: CASSADSRRGELFF. The CDR3 DNA reads TGTGCCAGCAGCGCCGACAGCCGGCGCGGGGAGCTGTTTTTT. The whole variable domain, remainder taken from reference TRBV9 and TRBJ2-2, is DSGVTQTPKHLITATGQRVTLRCSPRSGDLSVYWYQQSLDQGLQFLIQYYNGEERAKGNILERFSAQQFPDLHSELNLSSLELGDSALYFCASSADSRRGELFFGEGSRLTVL.

The rearrangement uses TRBV6-6 and TRBJ2-5; 9 bases line up with TRBD2. The CDR3 consists of 14 residues. The germline CDR1 and CDR2 sequences are MNHNY and SVGAGI (reference sequence). Losses at the gene ends were 5 bases for V and 2 bases for J; bases not matched to a gene: 3. CDR3 loop: CASSESGGQETQYF. The CDR3, as DNA: TGTGCCAGCAGTGAAAGCGGGGGGCAAGAGACCCAGTACTTC.

This chain connects TRBV18 to TRBJ1-1; 7 positions agree with TRBD1. The CDR3 contains 15 residues. Per the germline V gene, CDR1 is KGHSH and CDR2 is LQKENI. Unmatched junction bases numbered 7, after V lost 6 bases and J lost 0 bases. Written as DNA, the CDR3 is TGTGCCAGCTCCCTCGACAGGGTGGTGAACACTGAAGCTTTCTTT. It specifies CASSLDRVVNTEAFF.

This chain joins TRBV10-1 and TRBJ1-1; 11 bases are shared with TRBD1. CDR1 is WNHNN, CDR2 SYGVQD, per germline (reference sequence). With 10 bases clipped from V and 5 bases from J, the junction kept 6 bases outside the gene matches. The CDR3 has 13 amino acids. CDR3 nucleotides: TGCGCCATCGGACAGGGGGCGCGGACTGAAGCTTTCTTT. Encoded protein: CAIGQGARTEAFF.

A single count supports this clonotype. One junction end disagrees with the germline gene, perhaps due to a read error. This chain joins TRBV7-9 and TRBJ1-2; perhaps TRBD1 as D (5 bases). CDR3 size: 16 residues. Germline CDR1 SEHNR, CDR2 FQNEAQ (reference sequence). The CDR3 sequence is CASSQDRGAFNYGYTF. The DNA for the CDR3 is TGCGCCAGCAGCCAAGATCGCGGGGCTTTTAACTATGGCTACACCTTC.

This clonotype occurred many times. The chain couples TRBV7-9 to TRBJ1-6; D gene uncertain. Germline V gene sequence: CDR1 SEHNR, CDR2 FQNEAQ (reference sequence). This CDR3 has 12 residues. Trimming pared 4 bases from V and 9 bases from J, leaving 7 bases between. CDR3 DNA: TGTGCCAGCAGCTCTCGGGGTTCACCCCTCCACTTT. Translated: CASSSRGSPLHF.

In this sample, this clonotype turned up a few times. This rearrangement joins TRBV28 to TRBJ1-2, with D unclear. The CDR3 length is 13 residues. V lost 10 bases, J lost 7 bases, and 19 bases lay in between. In germline, CDR1 is MDHEN, CDR2 SYDVKM. The CDR3 sequence: CATLGRGGSGYTF. CDR3 in DNA: TGTGCCACTCTGGGCCGCGGAGGATCTGGCTACACCTTC.

This clonotype showed up many times. The rearrangement links TRBV20-1 to TRBJ1-1; 10 bases align to TRBD1. Germline trimming cut 2 bases from V and 6 bases from J; bases unmatched to any gene: 6. CDR3 length: 14 amino acids. Germline CDR1 is DFQATT and CDR2 is SNEGSKA (reference sequence). DNA for the CDR3: TGCAGTGCTAGAAGGACAGGGGGGTATGCTGAAGCTTTCTTT. It is translated as CSARRTGGYAEAFF.

V usage is TRBV7-9 and J usage is TRBJ2-7; no reliable D call. This CDR3 spans 15 amino acids. The V end was cut by 4 bases, the J end by 4 bases, with 17 bases between. From germline, CDR1 is SEHNR and CDR2 FQNEAQ (reference sequence). The CDR3 reads CASSSRTIYGYEQYF. The CDR3 region has the DNA TGTGCCAGCAGCTCACGGACCATCTACGGGTACGAGCAGTACTTC.

The gene calls are TRBV10-3 and TRBJ2-2; unclear D gene. Germline V gene lookup returns CDR1 ENHRY and CDR2 SYGVKD. CDR3 length equals 15 residues. Trimming removed 7 bases from V and 5 bases from J, with 17 bases in between. CDR3 nucleotides: TGTGCCATCATCGGACGAGGACCCCGAACCGGGGAGCTGTTTTTT. This encodes CAIIGRGPRTGELFF.

Turning to this clonotype: It may be a read error: a sequence one base away is much more abundant. The V call is TRBV6-5, the J call TRBJ1-4; D is perhaps TRBD1 (6 bases). The CDR3 is made up of 14 amino acids. Germline-derived CDR1 and CDR2 are MNHEY and SVGAGI. CDR3 bases: TGTGCCAGCCACTCAGGGGCGACTAATGAAAAAGTGTTTTTT. This codes for CASHSGATNEKVFF.

This clonotype was detected only once. One base away lies a much larger clone, so this may be a sequencing read error. V is TRBV7-9 and J is TRBJ1-6; D is undetermined. The V end was cut by 5 bases, the J end by 7 bases, with 12 bases between. This CDR3 region has 14 residues. Germline V gene sequence: CDR1 SEHNR, CDR2 FQNEAQ (reference sequence). The CDR3 coding sequence is TGTGCCAGCAGCGAGACGGCACACAATTCACCCCTCCACTTT. Translation gives CASSETAHNSPLHF.

Worth noting for this clonotype: The CDR3 ends on some other residue instead of the conserved phenylalanine or tryptophan, so this is likely a read error. It is unclear where the CDR3 begins or ends on the DNA, so no DNA is shown, and the CDR3 is as TCRdb lists it. J is TRBJ2-5 and V is TRBV10-3; TRBD2, the table's D call, was not compared with the DNA. Germline values: CDR1 ENHRY, CDR2 SYGVKD. The CDR3 numbers 17 amino acids, ends counted. The CDR3 spells CAISETGRANYGYTFGS.

This chain joins TRBV20-1 and TRBJ1-5, with 9 bases fitting TRBD1. The CDR3 runs to 14 residues. V was clipped by 7 bases and J by 5 bases; unmatched bases: 9. In germline, CDR1 is DFQATT, CDR2 SNEGSKA (reference sequence). DNA of the CDR3: TGCAGTGGAACCGGGACAGGGAGAGATCAGCCCCAGCATTTT. Encoded protein: CSGTGTGRDQPQHF.

There are many counts of this clonotype. This chain connects TRBV6-2 or TRBV6-3 to TRBJ1-1, with TRBD1 as a possible D gene (6 bases). The CDR3 covers 15 residues. The ends were cut back, 9 bases at V and 1 base at J, with 18 bases in the middle. The germline V gene encodes CDR1 MNHEY and CDR2 SVGEGT. CDR3 sequence reads: CASQLPGHSNTEAFF. DNA for the CDR3: TGTGCCAGTCAGTTACCGGGACACTCGAACACTGAAGCTTTCTTT.

Only a few counts were recorded for this clonotype. V and J are TRBV7-9 and TRBJ1-1, with TRBD1 identical over 7 bases. V trimming: 5 bases; J trimming: 11 bases; junction bases outside the gene matches: 8. There are 12 residues in the CDR3. The germline V gene encodes CDR1 SEHNR and CDR2 FQNEAQ (reference sequence). Written as DNA, the CDR3 is TGTGCCAGCAGCACGACAGGGTTAGTTGCTTTCTTT. This sequence encodes CASSTTGLVAFF.

This clonotype was counted a few times. This chain uses TRBV6-2 or TRBV6-3 with TRBJ2-3; 10 nucleotides line up with TRBD2. The CDR3 has 15 amino acids. Losses at the gene ends were 10 bases for V and 4 bases for J; bases not matched to a gene: 11. From germline, CDR1 is MNHEY and CDR2 SVGEGT. CDR3 nucleotides: TGTGCCACCTCCAGCGGGCTAGCGGGAGCAGATACGCAGTATTTT. Encoded protein: CATSSGLAGADTQYF.

This clonotype was found many times. The chain carries TRBV28 and TRBJ1-2; D unresolved. The CDR3 totals 11 residues. The germline V gene encodes CDR1 MDHEN and CDR2 SYDVKM. V was shortened by 6 bases and J by 8 bases, with 10 bases between the two germline ends. The CDR3 region is CASSLSSGYTF. CDR3 in DNA: TGTGCCAGCAGCTTAAGTTCCGGCTACACCTTC.

This chain links TRBV7-2 with TRBJ2-5; the D gene is possibly TRBD2 (7 bases). CDR3 length: 16 amino acids. Between the trimmed V and J ends, which lost 0 bases and 5 bases, there was a span of 16 bases. Germline values: CDR1 SGHTA, CDR2 FQGNSA. As DNA, the CDR3 is TGTGCCAGCAGCTTAGCTCGGGGGGCTGCGCGTGAGACCCAGTACTTC. Its protein product is CASSLARGAARETQYF.

The chain joins TRBV29-1 to TRBJ1-2, with D possibly matching TRBD1 (6 bases). CDR3 size: 12 residues. The germline CDR1 and CDR2 sequences are SQVTM and ANQGSEA. The CDR3 sequence is CACIRGAYGYTF. The CDR3 bases are TGCGCGTGTATCCGGGGGGCCTATGGCTACACCTTC.

The sample holds many counts of this clonotype. V and J are TRBV7-3 and TRBJ2-7, with TRBD1 matching 7 bases. Germline V CDR1 and CDR2: SGHTA, FQGTGA. The CDR3 runs to 12 residues. The junction had 4 bases not matched to a gene; V was cut back by 5 bases and J by 6 bases. CDR3 sequence (DNA): TGTGCCAGCAGCACTCCAGGGGGCGAGCAGTACTTC. Translated, it gives CASSTPGGEQYF.

In its sample, this clonotype was seen many times. This rearrangement joins TRBV7-2 to TRBJ2-5; 9 bases agree with TRBD2. Germline loops: CDR1 SGHTA, CDR2 FQGNSA. This CDR3 has 15 residues. V shed 5 bases, J shed 7 bases, and the junction held 11 bases outside the gene matches. The CDR3 DNA sequence: TGTGCCAGCAGCCCCGGGACTAGCCCGTCCATGACCCAGTACTTC. Translation: CASSPGTSPSMTQYF.

The chain has TRBV5-1 and TRBJ1-4, with a weak D call TRBD1 (6 bases). CDR3 length: 14 residues. Trimming left V 1 base short and J 4 bases short, with 8 bases between. CDR1 is SGHRS and CDR2 is YFSETQ in the germline V gene. The CDR3 is CASSLLDSNEKLFF. CDR3 nucleotide sequence: TGCGCCAGCAGCTTGCTGGACAGTAATGAAAAACTGTTTTTT.

At least ten counts were recorded for this clonotype. CDR3 sequence reads: CASSPHPGVPSATNEKLFF. In DNA form, the CDR3 reads TGTGCCAGCAGCCCGCACCCGGGAGTCCCGTCTGCAACTAATGAAAAACTGTTTTTT. The chain links TRBV11-2 to TRBJ1-4; no definite D call. This CDR3 is 19 amino acids long. Between the trimmed V and J ends, which lost 5 bases and 0 bases, there was a span of 22 bases. Per germline, CDR1 SGHAT and CDR2 FQNNGV.

V gene TRBV7-9 combines with J gene TRBJ2-7; 7 nucleotides line up with TRBD1. The CDR3 loop spans 16 amino acids. J was trimmed by 1 base and V by 5 bases; bases with no gene match: 11. In germline, CDR1 is SEHNR, CDR2 FQNEAQ (reference sequence). Here the CDR3 DNA reads TGTGCCAGCAGCCAGGAGACAGGGCGAAGATCCTACGAGCAGTACTTC. This gives the protein CASSQETGRRSYEQYF.

This clonotype was seen a handful of times. The rearrangement joins TRBV7-8 to TRBJ2-7, with 8 positions matching TRBD2. Per germline, CDR1 SGHVS and CDR2 FQNEAQ. The CDR3 is 14 amino acids. The ends lost 11 bases at V and 0 bases at J; junction bases unmatched: 9. The CDR3 region has the DNA TGTGCCTGGAGTGGCGGGGGGAGCTCCTACGAGCAGTACTTC. Amino acids: CAWSGGGSSYEQYF. The full variable domain, its missing parts supplied by reference TRBV7-8 and TRBJ2-7, is GAGVSQSPRYKVAKRGQDVALRCDPISGHVSLFWYQQALGQGPEFLTYFQNEAQLDKSGLPSDRFFAERPEGSVSTLKIQRTQQEDSAVYLCAWSGGGSSYEQYFGPGTRLTVT.

CDR3 DNA: TGTGCCAGCAGTGGGTGGGAGGGCCTAGAGACCCAGTACTTC. Translation gives CASSGWEGLETQYF. The V gene is TRBV6-1, the J gene TRBJ2-5; 7 bases agree with TRBD2. The V gene end was trimmed by 4 bases and the J gene end by 4 bases; junction bases not matched to a gene: 6. The CDR3 is 14 amino acids. The germline CDR1 and CDR2 sequences are MNHNS and SASEGT.

Details on this clonotype: The CDR3 ends on some other residue instead of the conserved phenylalanine or tryptophan, so this is likely a read error. This chain joins TRBV15 and TRBJ2-7; D is possibly TRBD1 (6 bases). The CDR3 is made up of 15 amino acids. Trimming took off 0 bases at V and 6 bases at J, with 15 bases between the two ends. Germline V gene data show CDR1 as LNHNV and CDR2 as YYDKDF (reference sequence). CDR3 nucleotides: TGTGCCACCAGCAGAGATCTAGGAACAGGGTCCGAGCAGTACCTC. It yields the protein CATSRDLGTGSEQYL.